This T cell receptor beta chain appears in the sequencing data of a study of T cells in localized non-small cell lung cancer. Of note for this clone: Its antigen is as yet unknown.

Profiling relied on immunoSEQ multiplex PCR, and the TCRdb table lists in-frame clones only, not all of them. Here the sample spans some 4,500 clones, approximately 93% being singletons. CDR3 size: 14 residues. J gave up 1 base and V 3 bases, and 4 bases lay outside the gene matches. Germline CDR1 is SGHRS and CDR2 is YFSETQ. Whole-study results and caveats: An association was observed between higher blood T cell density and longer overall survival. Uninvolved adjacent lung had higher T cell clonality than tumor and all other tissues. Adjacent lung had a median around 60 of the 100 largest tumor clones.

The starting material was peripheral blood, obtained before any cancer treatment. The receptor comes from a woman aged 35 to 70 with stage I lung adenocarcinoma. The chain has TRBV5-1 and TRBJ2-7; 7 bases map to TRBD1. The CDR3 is CASSSGTASYEQYF. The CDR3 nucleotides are TGCGCCAGCAGCTCCGGGACAGCGTCCTACGAGCAGTACTTC.